The 18 T cell receptor beta chains reported below all come from one sample, sequenced in a study of T cell clones after liver transplantation. Libraries were prepared by immunoSEQ multiplex PCR; TCRdb keeps only in-frame clonotypes and omits some of them. The sample contains roughly 40,000 clones, more than 70% of which appear only once. Sequenced here: CD4+ T cells from blood, sampled 24 months after liver transplant. These receptors were taken from a human patient who received a liver transplant. Some of the T cells may derive from the graft donor.

The V call is TRBV5-5, the J call TRBJ2-2; D uncertain. This CDR3 comprises 12 residues. The V and J ends lost 4 bases and 2 bases respectively, with 3 bases between them. Germline CDR1 reads SGHKS; CDR2 reads YYEKEE (reference sequence). For the CDR3, the DNA is TGTGCCAGCAGCCACAACACCGGGGAGCTGTTTTTT. Amino acid sequence: CASSHNTGELFF.

A single count supports this clone. The chain links TRBV28 to TRBJ2-5; 7 bases agree with TRBD1. The J call may not be correct, given that the DNA end is closer to TRBJ2-7. CDR1 is MDHEN and CDR2 is SYDVKM in the germline V gene. The CDR3 extends over 13 amino acids. The CDR3 reads CASSSGTDYEQYF. CDR3 bases: TGTGCCAGCAGTTCCGGGACAGACTACGAGCAGTACTTC.

The rearrangement uses TRBV27 and TRBJ2-1, with TRBD1 matching over 7 bases. V dropped 10 bases and J dropped 0; count of bases not matched to a gene: 9. CDR1 and CDR2 (germline): MNHEY, SMNVEV (reference sequence). This CDR3 is built from 15 residues. The CDR3 reads CATQPRDSSYNEQFF. Here the CDR3 DNA reads TGTGCCACTCAACCTCGGGACAGCTCCTACAATGAGCAGTTCTTC.

The J gene is TRBJ2-7, the V gene TRBV7-3; TRBD2 agrees at 7 bases. Looked up from germline, CDR1 is SGHTA and CDR2 is FQGTGA. V was pared by 4 bases and J by 6 bases, with 15 bases of the junction left unmatched. CDR3 size: 16 residues. Here the CDR3 DNA reads TGTGCCAGCAGCTCCGGGGGGACGAAAACTTTGTGCGAGCAGTACTTC. Its protein product is CASSSGGTKTLCEQYF.

CDR3 DNA: TGTGCCAGCAGCATCGGGACTAGCGGGAGTGATCGCATTTACAATGAGCAGTTCTTC. This codes for CASSIGTSGSDRIYNEQFF. The V call is TRBV7-8, the J call TRBJ2-1, with 14 bases identical to TRBD2. Germline assignment: CDR1 SGHVS and CDR2 FQNEAQ. The CDR3 is 19 residues long. V lost 5 bases, J lost 4 bases, and 13 bases stayed unmatched.

The chain employs TRBV20-1 and TRBJ1-2, with TRBD1 matching over 7 bases. The CDR3 consists of 11 residues. Germline CDR1 is DFQATT and CDR2 is SNEGSKA (reference sequence). The trim removed 5 bases at V and 5 bases at J, leaving 2 bases unmatched. In nucleotides, the CDR3 is TGCAGTGCTGCGACAGGGTATGGCTACACCTTC. Amino acids: CSAATGYGYTF.

The chain joins TRBV19 to TRBJ2-5; 10 positions match TRBD1. V gave up 7 bases and J gave up 2 bases; unmatched junction bases: 4. Looked up from germline, CDR1 is LNHDA and CDR2 is SQIVND (reference sequence). The CDR3 spans 14 residues. CDR3 residues: CASTDRGEQETQYF. CDR3 nucleotides: TGTGCCAGTACGGACAGGGGGGAACAAGAGACCCAGTACTTC.

The chain combines TRBV5-1 with TRBJ2-5, with D unresolved. CDR1 and CDR2 from the germline V gene are SGHRS and YFSETQ. With 2 bases removed from V and 11 bases from J, the gap between germline ends came to 25 bases. CDR3 length: 16 amino acids. The CDR3 loop is CASSLVQSNPLMEQYF. The CDR3 DNA reads TGCGCCAGCAGCTTAGTGCAATCGAACCCTTTAATGGAGCAGTACTTC.

The V call is TRBV9, the J call TRBJ2-2; TRBD1 matches 12 bases. V lost 2 bases to trimming and J lost 6 bases; unmatched junction nucleotides: 14. This CDR3 has 19 amino acids. Germline V gives CDR1 SGDLS, CDR2 YYNGEE. The DNA of the CDR3 is TGTGCCAGCAGCGTCTGGGGACAGGGGGCTTTTGTTGGAGCCGGGGAGCTGTTTTTT. Its translation: CASSVWGQGAFVGAGELFF.

This clone appeared a few times. V and J are TRBV2 and TRBJ1-2, with 11 bases lining up with TRBD1. CDR3 size: 15 residues. The germline V gene has CDR1 SNHLY and CDR2 FYNNEI. The V segment lost 5 bases and the J segment 8 bases; nucleotides outside the gene matches: 10. The CDR3 sequence: CASSWADRGREGYTF. The CDR3 region has the DNA TGTGCCAGCAGTTGGGCGGACAGGGGGCGTGAAGGCTACACCTTC. Full variable domain (outside the CDR3, taken from reference TRBV2 and TRBJ1-2): EPEVTQTPSHQVTQMGQEVILRCVPISNHLYFYWYRQILGQKVEFLVSFYNNEISEKSEIFDDQFSVERPDGSNFTLKIRSTKLEDSAMYFCASSWADRGREGYTFGSGTRLTVV.

This chain joins TRBV6-5 and TRBJ1-2; TRBD1 matches at 8 bases. Germline trimming cut 6 bases from V and 1 base from J; bases unmatched to any gene: 4. CDR1 and CDR2 (germline): MNHEY, SVGAGI. This CDR3 contains 14 residues. This CDR3 reads CASSRQGFNYGYTF. The CDR3, as DNA: TGTGCCAGCAGCCGACAGGGGTTTAACTATGGCTACACCTTC.

This clone was seen a single time. The V gene is TRBV28, the J gene TRBJ2-6; D unclear. Germline CDR1 is MDHEN and CDR2 is SYDVKM. This CDR3 contains 15 residues. V was pared by 7 bases and J by 2 bases, with 12 bases between. Written as DNA, the CDR3 is TGTGCCAGCACCGTTATTGGGGCTGGGGCCAACGTCCTGACTTTC. Amino acids: CASTVIGAGANVLTF.

The genes are TRBV9 and TRBJ2-5, with 10 bases lining up with TRBD2. CDR3 length equals 15 residues. After removal of 4 bases from V and 4 bases from J, the junction contained 7 bases not matched to a gene. Germline V lookup: CDR1 SGDLS, CDR2 YYNGEE. The CDR3 DNA reads TGTGCCAGCAGCCCAGGGGTAGCGGGAGGAGAGACCCAGTACTTC. This sequence encodes CASSPGVAGGETQYF.

V and J are TRBV7-3 and TRBJ2-5; the D call may be TRBD1 or TRBD2 (6 bases each). Trimming removed 5 bases from V and 4 bases from J, with 11 bases in between. The CDR3 consists of 13 residues. Germline CDR1 reads SGHTA; CDR2 reads FQGTGA. In nucleotides, the CDR3 is TGTGCCAGCAGCCCGGGGGCCCTAGAGACCCAGTACTTC. Its protein is CASSPGALETQYF.

In its sample, this clone was seen once. This sequence joins TRBV5-1 and TRBJ2-7, with D possibly being TRBD2 (6 bases). Germline V gene sequence: CDR1 SGHRS, CDR2 YFSETQ. The CDR3 is 17 amino acids. The germline V and J ends were trimmed by 0 bases and 0 bases, with 16 bases remaining between them. The CDR3 bases are TGCGCCAGCAGCTTGGGCTTTTCAGCGGGTCGCTCCTACGAGCAGTACTTC. It specifies CASSLGFSAGRSYEQYF.

This chain connects TRBV5-4 to TRBJ1-6; possible D gene TRBD1, 5 bases. The CDR3 loop spans 15 amino acids. The V end lost 7 bases, the J end lost 6 bases, and 17 bases lay between the germline ends. Germline CDR1 is SGHNT and CDR2 is YYREEE (reference sequence). This CDR3 is CASSPGAGSNSPLHF. For the CDR3, the DNA is TGTGCCAGCTCCCCTGGGGCCGGAAGTAATTCACCCCTCCACTTT.

This clone was observed a single time. V usage is TRBV30 and J usage is TRBJ2-7; D is ambiguous. Trimming stripped 0 bases from V and 6 bases from J, with 6 bases between. The CDR3 has 11 amino acids. Germline CDR1 and CDR2: GTSNPN and SVGIG (reference sequence). CDR3 nucleotide sequence: TGTGCCTGGAGTGTTGGTGCCGAGCAGTACTTC. Translating gives CAWSVGAEQYF.

This chain joins TRBV9 and TRBJ1-1, with no clear D. CDR3 length equals 13 residues. The V and J ends lost 0 bases and 7 bases respectively, with 10 bases between them. The germline CDR1 and CDR2 sequences are SGDLS and YYNGEE. This chain's CDR3 is CASSVVLPDEAFF. DNA of the CDR3: TGTGCCAGCAGCGTAGTCCTGCCGGATGAAGCTTTCTTT. The whole variable domain, filled in from reference TRBV9 and TRBJ1-1, reads DSGVTQTPKHLITATGQRVTLRCSPRSGDLSVYWYQQSLDQGLQFLIQYYNGEERAKGNILERFSAQQFPDLHSELNLSSLELGDSALYFCASSVVLPDEAFFGQGTRLTVV.